One and the same sample provided the 5 T cell receptor beta chains below, sequenced in a study of cytomegalovirus exposure and HLA in healthy donors. 13 Jbeta primers and 60 Vbeta primers were used for the PCR. Produced via immunoSEQ multiplex PCR; TCRdb's table is partial and in-frame only. The table lists 85,000 or so clones. Sequencing was carried out using PBMCs. The receptors were gathered from a woman aged 25-40 years in good health and CMV-seronegative.

The J gene is TRBJ2-1, the V gene TRBV6-5; TRBD1 agrees at 8 bases. V was clipped by 0 bases and J by 7 bases; unmatched bases: 8. CDR1 MNHEY and CDR2 SVGAGI come from the germline V gene. There are 16 residues in the CDR3. The CDR3 is CASSYSNQGARNEQFF. The DNA for the CDR3 is TGTGCCAGCAGTTACTCGAACCAGGGGGCCCGGAATGAGCAGTTCTTC.

This rearrangement joins TRBV28 to TRBJ2-7, with 7 bases aligning to TRBD2. Germline CDR1 MDHEN, CDR2 SYDVKM. With V trimmed by 6 bases and J by 2 bases, 10 bases remained unmatched. The length of the CDR3 is 15 residues. The DNA of the CDR3 is TGTGCCAGCAGCCTCTGGGGGGGGAGGGCCTACGAGCAGTACTTC. This codes for CASSLWGGRAYEQYF. The whole variable domain, filled in from reference TRBV28 and TRBJ2-7, reads DVKVTQSSRYLVKRTGEKVFLECVQDMDHENMFWYRQDPGLGLRLIYFSYDVKMKEKGDIPEGYSVSREKKERFSLILESASTNQTSMYLCASSLWGGRAYEQYFGPGTRLTVT.

The chain employs TRBV14 and TRBJ2-7; D might be TRBD2 (6 bases). V gave up 4 bases and J gave up 3 bases, with 13 bases separating them. The CDR3 is 14 amino acids. CDR1 SGHDN and CDR2 FVKESK come from the germline V gene. The CDR3 loop is CASSPGRRVYEQYF. The DNA of the CDR3 is TGTGCCAGCAGCCCGGGGAGGAGGGTCTACGAGCAGTACTTC.

The chain uses TRBV30 and TRBJ2-1, with 10 bases identical to TRBD2. Unmatched junction bases numbered 6, after V lost 2 bases and J lost 8 bases. Germline V gene data show CDR1 as GTSNPN and CDR2 as SVGIG (reference sequence). The CDR3 runs to 14 residues. The CDR3 nucleotides read TGTGCCTGGAGTCATCTAGCGGGAGTCCATGAGCAGTTCTTC. It is translated as CAWSHLAGVHEQFF. Looking up the rest from reference TRBV30 and TRBJ2-1 gives the full variable domain: SQTIHQWPATLVQPVGSPLSLECTVEGTSNPNLYWYRQAAGRGLQLLFYSVGIGQISSEVPQNLSASRPQDRQFILSSKKLLLSDSGFYLCAWSHLAGVHEQFFGPGTRLTVL.

A note on this clone: The junction does not match germline at one end; this may be a read error. This chain joins TRBV7-9 and TRBJ2-7, with D perhaps assigned TRBD1 or TRBD2 (5 bases each). The CDR3 loop spans 15 amino acids. The germline gives CDR1 SEHNR, CDR2 FQNEAQ (reference sequence). The CDR3 nucleotides read TGTGCCAGCAGCCTAGCAGGATCAGGGTCGGACGAGCAGTACTTC. The encoded protein is CASSLAGSGSDEQYF.